This T cell receptor (beta chain) was retrieved from a study of T cells in Graves' hyperthyroidism and ophthalmopathy. Unmatched junction bases numbered 11, after V lost 6 bases and J lost 2 bases. In germline, CDR1 is SNHLY, CDR2 FYNNEI. The CDR3 length is 17 residues. There were TCR beta CDR3 regions amplified from RNA transcripts. First-round RT-PCR of the TCR CDR3 relied on the HTBI primer set. TCRdb fed the multiplex PCR reads into MiXCR, producing one record per CDR3 protein. This sample carries fewer than 250,000 distinct CDR3 sequences, roughly 15% of them seen once, and the ten largest clones take 50%.

V usage is TRBV2 and J usage is TRBJ2-5; 11 bases agree with TRBD2. The sample comprised blood. The receptor was derived from a man in his fifties with Graves' hyperthyroidism. CDR3 sequence: CASRVLTSGSAQETQYF. CDR3 sequence (DNA): TGTGCCAGCAGGGTTCTTACTAGCGGGAGTGCGCAAGAGACCCAGTACTTC.